The 27 T cell receptor beta chains below all came from one sample that was sequenced in a study of blood T cells in healthy people across ages. Sample-barcoded 5' priming and a J-beta primer mix drove a second PCR of roughly 7 to 11 cycles. Via MiXCR, TCRdb re-called the 5' RACE reads, giving one row per CDR3 protein. The repertoire holds approximately 850,000 distinct CDR3 sequences, with approximately 44% as singletons. Sequenced: blood. Source of these receptors: a man aged 55 to 70 in good health.

This clonotype was observed a single time. This chain joins TRBV11-1 and TRBJ1-1; TRBD1 is a possible D gene (6 bases). Germline lookup yields CDR1 SGHAT and CDR2 FQDESV (reference sequence). Trimming pared 5 bases from V and 1 base from J, leaving 14 bases between. The CDR3 has 15 amino acids. The CDR3 here is CASSPPGHSNTEAFF. Here the CDR3 DNA reads TGTGCCAGCAGCCCACCGGGACACTCGAACACTGAAGCTTTCTTT.

The chain links TRBV18 to TRBJ2-1; 7 bases are shared with TRBD1. The ends lost 6 bases at V and 5 bases at J; junction bases unmatched: 10. Per germline, CDR1 KGHSH and CDR2 LQKENI. This CDR3 is 15 amino acids long. The CDR3 sequence: CASSPLEGGHNEQFF. As DNA, the CDR3 is TGTGCCAGCTCCCCCCTTGAAGGGGGCCACAATGAGCAGTTCTTC. Filled out from reference TRBV18 and TRBJ2-1, the complete variable domain reads NAGVMQNPRHLVRRRGQEARLRCSPMKGHSHVYWYRQLPEEGLKFMVYLQKENIIDESGMPKERFSAEFPKEGPSILRIQQVVRGDSAAYFCASSPLEGGHNEQFFGPGTRLTVL.

The rearrangement joins TRBV3-1 to TRBJ2-4; 8 nucleotides align to TRBD1. This CDR3 has 16 residues. The germline V gene encodes CDR1 LGHDT and CDR2 YNNKEL (reference sequence). With 3 bases clipped from V and 1 base from J, the junction kept 5 bases outside the gene matches. The CDR3 sequence: CASSHSRTGAKNIQYF. CDR3 coding DNA: TGTGCCAGCAGCCACTCTAGGACAGGGGCCAAAAACATTCAGTACTTC.

There are a few counts of this clonotype. This CDR3 is CASRSDGYEQYF. In nucleotides, the CDR3 is TGCGCCAGCAGGTCGGACGGCTACGAGCAGTACTTC. The chain carries TRBV4-1 and TRBJ2-4, with D uncertain. The DNA end lines up better with TRBJ2-7; the J call may be wrong. The germline V gene has CDR1 MGHRA and CDR2 YSYEKL. The CDR3 spans 12 residues.

A single count supports this clonotype. The genes are TRBV7-8 and TRBJ2-1, with D tentatively TRBD2 (5 bases). CDR1 is SGHVS, CDR2 FQNEAQ, per germline. The length of the CDR3 is 16 residues. With 0 bases removed from V and 3 bases from J, the gap between germline ends came to 12 bases. The CDR3 DNA reads TGTGCCAGCAGCTTAGCGCTTCCTGGAGGCTACAATGAGCAGTTCTTC. Translated: CASSLALPGGYNEQFF.

V usage is TRBV30 and J usage is TRBJ2-5; TRBD1 or TRBD2 may be the D gene (6 bases each). The CDR3 sequence is 13 residues long. Germline V gene lookup returns CDR1 GTSNPN and CDR2 SVGIG (reference sequence). With 4 bases removed from V and 4 bases from J, the gap between germline ends came to 13 bases. Written as DNA, the CDR3 is TGTGCCTGGAAGGCGGGACAAGGAGAGACCCAGTACTTC. It specifies CAWKAGQGETQYF.

This clonotype was seen only a few times. V and J are TRBV7-2 and TRBJ1-2; D gene unclear. Germline CDR1 is SGHTA and CDR2 is FQGNSA. CDR3 size: 14 residues. V was clipped by 4 bases and J by 7 bases, with 16 bases between them. CDR3 coding DNA: TGTGCCAGCAGCTCCCGCGGTCTGGGGTTTGGCTACACCTTC. Its translation: CASSSRGLGFGYTF.

This clonotype was seen more than once but under ten times. The V call is TRBV4-3, the J call TRBJ2-7; D call uncertain. The CDR3 sequence is 14 residues long. Germline V gene sequence: CDR1 LGHNA, CDR2 YSLEER. V lost 0 bases to trimming and J lost 1 base, with 7 bases between them. The DNA of the CDR3 is TGCGCCAGCAGCCAAGATAAGGGTTCCTACGAGCAGTACTTC. It yields the protein CASSQDKGSYEQYF.

The chain has TRBV12-5 and TRBJ2-5, with unresolved D. This CDR3 comprises 14 residues. Trimming stripped 1 base from V and 5 bases from J, with 11 bases between. CDR1 is LGHNT, CDR2 FRNRAP, per germline. CDR3 coding DNA: TGTGCTAGTGGTTTGGCTACTGGGATCGAGACCCAGTACTTC. It specifies CASGLATGIETQYF.

This clonotype showed up just a few times. The chain carries TRBV30 and TRBJ2-4; D call uncertain. The germline gives CDR1 GTSNPN, CDR2 SVGIG (reference sequence). CDR3 length: 12 residues. V gave up 2 bases and J gave up 6 bases, with 8 bases separating them. CDR3 coding DNA: TGTGCCTGGAGTTTGGGCGGAAACATTCAGTACTTC. Its protein product is CAWSLGGNIQYF.

The chain carries TRBV9 and TRBJ1-1; TRBD1 aligns across 11 bases. V was pared by 4 bases and J by 6 bases, with 8 bases of the junction left unmatched. Germline V gives CDR1 SGDLS, CDR2 YYNGEE. This CDR3 region has 15 residues. CDR3: CASSLGTGGTAEAFF. The CDR3 bases are TGTGCCAGCAGCCTCGGGACAGGGGGTACGGCTGAAGCTTTCTTT.

The genes are TRBV14 and TRBJ2-5; D remains ambiguous. Deletions cut 6 bases from V and 6 bases from J, with 17 bases between. Germline loops: CDR1 SGHDN, CDR2 FVKESK. This CDR3 has 14 amino acids. The CDR3 is CASSLRRPRKTQYF. CDR3 in DNA: TGTGCCAGCAGTCTGAGACGCCCAAGGAAGACCCAGTACTTC.

The V gene is TRBV20-1, the J gene TRBJ2-3; D not resolved. Germline V gene data show CDR1 as DFQATT and CDR2 as SNEGSKA (reference sequence). The CDR3 runs to 14 residues. Trimming took off 3 bases at V and 2 bases at J, with 12 bases between the two ends. This chain's CDR3 is CSARRKSFTDTQYF. The CDR3 bases are TGCAGTGCTAGGAGGAAAAGTTTCACAGATACGCAGTATTTT.

V gene TRBV18 combines with J gene TRBJ2-5; D ambiguous. The CDR3 length is 13 residues. Trimming took 5 bases from V and 4 from J, leaving 11 bases between them. CDR1 KGHSH and CDR2 LQKENI come from the germline V gene. DNA for the CDR3: TGTGCCAGCTCAGGTCCCCAAGGAGAGACCCAGTACTTC. Protein: CASSGPQGETQYF.

This chain uses TRBV28 with TRBJ2-1; D is ambiguous. Germline V gives CDR1 MDHEN, CDR2 SYDVKM. The CDR3 loop spans 14 amino acids. Between the trimmed V and J ends, which lost 3 bases and 6 bases, there was a span of 12 bases. The CDR3 DNA sequence: TGTGCCAGCAGTTTTCCCCCCGCCAGCAATGAGCAGTTCTTC. Amino acids: CASSFPPASNEQFF. Variable domain in full (rest from reference TRBV28 and TRBJ2-1): DVKVTQSSRYLVKRTGEKVFLECVQDMDHENMFWYRQDPGLGLRLIYFSYDVKMKEKGDIPEGYSVSREKKERFSLILESASTNQTSMYLCASSFPPASNEQFFGPGTRLTVL.

The chain couples TRBV6-1 to TRBJ1-2; 9 bases line up with TRBD1. Germline V gives CDR1 MNHNS, CDR2 SASEGT. V dropped 0 bases and J dropped 0; count of bases not matched to a gene: 5. CDR3 length: 17 amino acids. Here the CDR3 DNA reads TGTGCCAGCAGTGAAGCCGGGACAGGGACTTCTAACTATGGCTACACCTTC. It specifies CASSEAGTGTSNYGYTF.

The gene calls are TRBV6-1 and TRBJ1-4; a possible D gene is TRBD1 (5 bases). This CDR3 is built from 16 residues. V was clipped by 4 bases and J by 0 bases, with 12 bases between them. Germline V gene sequence: CDR1 MNHNS, CDR2 SASEGT. CDR3: CASSGYTGPTNEKLFF. The CDR3 DNA is TGTGCCAGCAGTGGTTACACAGGCCCAACTAATGAAAAACTGTTTTTT.

Only a few counts were recorded for this clonotype. V is TRBV5-1 and J is TRBJ2-5, with 10 bases aligning to TRBD1. Germline values: CDR1 SGHRS, CDR2 YFSETQ. With 4 bases clipped from V and 4 bases from J, the junction kept 7 bases outside the gene matches. The CDR3 totals 15 residues. The CDR3 DNA reads TGCGCCAGCAGCGGATGGACAGGGGGTGGAGAGACCCAGTACTTC. This translates into CASSGWTGGGETQYF.

The gene calls are TRBV28 and TRBJ2-7; the D gene is possibly TRBD2 (5 bases). Trimming took off 10 bases at V and 0 bases at J, with 13 bases between the two ends. CDR3 length: 13 residues. Germline CDR1 MDHEN, CDR2 SYDVKM. In DNA, the CDR3 is TGTGCCACCCGGACTGAGCACTCCTACGAGCAGTACTTC. This sequence encodes CATRTEHSYEQYF.

The chain links TRBV5-6 to TRBJ1-1; D remains unclear. Germline V CDR1 and CDR2: SGHDT, YYEEEE. This CDR3 comprises 16 residues. Between the trimmed V and J ends, which lost 4 bases and 1 base, there was a span of 17 bases. CDR3 in amino acids: CASSVRALRGNTEAFF. CDR3 DNA: TGTGCCAGCAGCGTGCGGGCTTTAAGAGGGAACACTGAAGCTTTCTTT.

V usage is TRBV9 and J usage is TRBJ2-7; no clear D gene. V lost 4 bases, J lost 1 base, and 15 bases lay in between. This CDR3 comprises 15 residues. Germline V gene sequence: CDR1 SGDLS, CDR2 YYNGEE. For the CDR3, the DNA is TGTGCCAGCAGCCTAGGGCAGGATAGTTCCTACGAGCAGTACTTC. Protein product: CASSLGQDSSYEQYF.

This clonotype appeared a few times. The chain has TRBV11-2 and TRBJ2-7, with 9 bases that match TRBD2. V lost 5 bases to trimming and J lost 3 bases; unmatched junction nucleotides: 8. The CDR3 extends over 15 amino acids. Germline CDR1 is SGHAT and CDR2 is FQNNGV. This CDR3 reads CASSPVVAGDYEQYF. The CDR3 coding sequence is TGTGCCAGCAGCCCGGTGGTAGCGGGGGACTACGAGCAGTACTTC.

V is TRBV6-1 and J is TRBJ2-1; 9 nucleotides match TRBD2. Germline V gives CDR1 MNHNS, CDR2 SASEGT. J lost 5 bases, V lost 6 bases, and 8 bases had no gene match. The CDR3 has 15 residues. CDR3 coding DNA: TGTGCCAGCAGGAGTGGCGGGGGGGGGGACAATGAGCAGTTCTTC. Protein sequence: CASRSGGGGDNEQFF.

This clonotype was seen more than once but under ten times. The chain uses TRBV7-2 and TRBJ1-5; D may be TRBD1 (6 bases). The V end was cut by 5 bases, the J end by 7 bases, with 12 bases between. This CDR3 spans 13 amino acids. Per germline, CDR1 SGHTA and CDR2 FQGNSA. The CDR3 bases are TGTGCCAGCAGCCCGGGGGCGGGCCAGCCCCAGCATTTT. Protein: CASSPGAGQPQHF.

This clonotype appeared a few times. The chain links TRBV5-6 to TRBJ2-1; D gene uncertain. V was cut by 0 bases and J by 9 bases, with 4 bases left in between. The CDR3 covers 11 residues. The germline gives CDR1 SGHDT, CDR2 YYEEEE. CDR3 coding DNA: TGTGCCAGCAGCTTGGATAGTGAGCAGTTCTTC. Its translation is CASSLDSEQFF.

The rearrangement uses TRBV29-1 and TRBJ2-3, with D maybe TRBD2 (5 bases). Trimming left V 1 base short and J 1 base short, with 9 bases between. CDR3 size: 14 residues. Germline CDR1 is SQVTM and CDR2 is ANQGSEA. The CDR3 reads CSVEAGYGTDTQYF. CDR3 nucleotide sequence: TGCAGCGTTGAAGCGGGGTATGGCACAGATACGCAGTATTTT.

The gene calls are TRBV4-3 and TRBJ2-5; 9 bases match TRBD2. Germline assignment: CDR1 LGHNA and CDR2 YSLEER. V was pared by 2 bases and J by 1 base, with 5 bases of the junction left unmatched. The CDR3 is 16 residues long. The CDR3, as DNA: TGCGCCAGCAGCCAACGTGGCGGGGGGGCCCAAGAGACCCAGTACTTC. Encoded protein: CASSQRGGGAQETQYF.